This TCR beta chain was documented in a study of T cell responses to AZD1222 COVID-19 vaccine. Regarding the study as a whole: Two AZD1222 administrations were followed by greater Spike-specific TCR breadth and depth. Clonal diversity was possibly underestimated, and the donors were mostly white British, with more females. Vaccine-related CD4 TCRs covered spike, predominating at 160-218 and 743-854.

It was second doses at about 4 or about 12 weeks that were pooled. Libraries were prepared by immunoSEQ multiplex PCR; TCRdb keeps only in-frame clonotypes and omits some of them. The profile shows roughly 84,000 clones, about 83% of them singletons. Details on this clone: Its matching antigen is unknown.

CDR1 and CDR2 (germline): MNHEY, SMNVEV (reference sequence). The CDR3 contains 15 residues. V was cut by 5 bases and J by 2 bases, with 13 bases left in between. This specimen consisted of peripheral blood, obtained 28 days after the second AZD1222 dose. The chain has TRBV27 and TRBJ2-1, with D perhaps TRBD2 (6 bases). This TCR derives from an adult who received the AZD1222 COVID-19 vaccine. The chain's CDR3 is CASSPEAGTYNEQFF. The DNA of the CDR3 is TGTGCCAGCAGTCCCGAAGCGGGCACCTACAATGAGCAGTTCTTC.